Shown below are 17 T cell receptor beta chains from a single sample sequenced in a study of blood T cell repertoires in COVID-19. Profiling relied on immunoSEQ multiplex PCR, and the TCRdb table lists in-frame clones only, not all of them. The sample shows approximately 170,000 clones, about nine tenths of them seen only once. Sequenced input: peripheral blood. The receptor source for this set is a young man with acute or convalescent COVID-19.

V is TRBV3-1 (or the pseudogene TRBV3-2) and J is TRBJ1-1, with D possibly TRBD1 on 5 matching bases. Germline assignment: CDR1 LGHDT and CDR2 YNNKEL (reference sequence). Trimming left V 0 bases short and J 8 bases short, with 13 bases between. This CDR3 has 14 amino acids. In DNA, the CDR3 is TGTGCCAGCAGCCAAGAGCCCAGGGCAGGGGAAGCTTTCTTT. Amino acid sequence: CASSQEPRAGEAFF.

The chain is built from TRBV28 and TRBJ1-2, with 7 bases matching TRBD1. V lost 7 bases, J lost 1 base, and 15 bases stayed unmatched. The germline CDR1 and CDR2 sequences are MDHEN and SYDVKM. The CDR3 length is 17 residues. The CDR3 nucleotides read TGTGCCAGCATTACACCCTGGGGGACAGCAGATAACTATGGCTACACCTTC. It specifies CASITPWGTADNYGYTF.

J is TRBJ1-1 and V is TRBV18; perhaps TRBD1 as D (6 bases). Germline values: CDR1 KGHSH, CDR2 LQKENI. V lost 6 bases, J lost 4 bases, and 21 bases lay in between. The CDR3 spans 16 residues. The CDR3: CASSTGRRGEFTEAFF. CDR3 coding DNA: TGTGCCAGCTCTACCGGTCGCAGGGGCGAATTCACTGAAGCTTTCTTT.

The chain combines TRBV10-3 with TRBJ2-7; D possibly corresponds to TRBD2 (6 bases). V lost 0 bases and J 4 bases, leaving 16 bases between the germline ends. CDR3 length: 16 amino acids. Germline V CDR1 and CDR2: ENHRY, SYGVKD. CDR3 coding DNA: TGTGCCATCAGTGAGTCTACCGGGACTCCGATATACGAGCAGTACTTC. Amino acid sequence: CAISESTGTPIYEQYF.

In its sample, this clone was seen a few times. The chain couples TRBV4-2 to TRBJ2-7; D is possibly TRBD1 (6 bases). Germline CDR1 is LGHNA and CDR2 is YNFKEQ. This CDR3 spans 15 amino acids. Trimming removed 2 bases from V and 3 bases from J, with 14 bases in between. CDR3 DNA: TGTGCCAGCAGCCAACCCAGGGGCGTCGGCTACGAGCAGTACTTC. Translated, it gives CASSQPRGVGYEQYF.

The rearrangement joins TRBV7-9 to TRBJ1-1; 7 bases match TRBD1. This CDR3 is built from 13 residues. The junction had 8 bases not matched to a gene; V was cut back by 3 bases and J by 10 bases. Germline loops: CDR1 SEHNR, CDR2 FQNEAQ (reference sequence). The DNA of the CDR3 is TGTGCCAGCAGCTTTTATCAGGGGGTCCGAGCTTTCTTT. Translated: CASSFYQGVRAFF.

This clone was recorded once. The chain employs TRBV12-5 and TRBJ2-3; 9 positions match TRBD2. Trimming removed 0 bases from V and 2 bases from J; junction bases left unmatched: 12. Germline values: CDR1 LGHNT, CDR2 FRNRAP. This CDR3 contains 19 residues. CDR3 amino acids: CASGLVPQPTSGITDTQYF. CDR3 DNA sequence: TGTGCTAGTGGTTTGGTTCCACAACCGACTAGCGGAATCACAGATACGCAGTATTTT.

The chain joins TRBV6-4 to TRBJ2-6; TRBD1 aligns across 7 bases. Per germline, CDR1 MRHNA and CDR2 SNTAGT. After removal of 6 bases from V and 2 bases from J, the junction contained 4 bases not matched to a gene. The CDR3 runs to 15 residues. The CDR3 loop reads CASSPDRAGANVLTF. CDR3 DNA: TGTGCCAGCAGCCCCGACAGGGCTGGGGCCAACGTCCTGACTTTC.

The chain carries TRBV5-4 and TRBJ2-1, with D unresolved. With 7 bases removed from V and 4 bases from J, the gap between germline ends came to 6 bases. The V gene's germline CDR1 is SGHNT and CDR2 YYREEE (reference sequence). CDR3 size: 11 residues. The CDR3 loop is CASSDYNEQFF. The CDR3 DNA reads TGTGCCAGCTCAGATTACAATGAGCAGTTCTTC.

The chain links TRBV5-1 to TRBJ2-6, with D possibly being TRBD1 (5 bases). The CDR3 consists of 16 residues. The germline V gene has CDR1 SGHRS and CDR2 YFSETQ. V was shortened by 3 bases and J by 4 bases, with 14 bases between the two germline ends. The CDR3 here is CASSYAPGQGANVLTF. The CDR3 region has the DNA TGCGCCAGCAGCTATGCTCCAGGGCAGGGGGCCAACGTCCTGACTTTC.

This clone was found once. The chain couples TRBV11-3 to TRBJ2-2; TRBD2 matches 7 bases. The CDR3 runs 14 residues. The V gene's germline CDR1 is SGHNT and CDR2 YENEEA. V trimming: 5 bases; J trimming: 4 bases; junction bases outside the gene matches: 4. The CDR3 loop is CASSGGGPTGELFF. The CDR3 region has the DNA TGTGCCAGCAGCGGGGGGGGACCCACCGGGGAGCTGTTTTTT.

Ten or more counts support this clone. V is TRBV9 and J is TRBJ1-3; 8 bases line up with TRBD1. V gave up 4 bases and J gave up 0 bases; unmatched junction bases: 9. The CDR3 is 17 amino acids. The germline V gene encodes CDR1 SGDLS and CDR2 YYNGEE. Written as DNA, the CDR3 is TGTGCCAGCAGCACCGGGACAGGATTCAGCTCTGGAAACACCATATATTTT. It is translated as CASSTGTGFSSGNTIYF.

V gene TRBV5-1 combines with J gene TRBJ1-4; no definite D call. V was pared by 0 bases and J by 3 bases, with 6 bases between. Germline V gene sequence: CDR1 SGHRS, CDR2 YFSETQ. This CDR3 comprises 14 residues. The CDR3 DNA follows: TGCGCCAGCAGCTTGGCCGGGTCTAATGAAAAACTGTTTTTT. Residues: CASSLAGSNEKLFF.

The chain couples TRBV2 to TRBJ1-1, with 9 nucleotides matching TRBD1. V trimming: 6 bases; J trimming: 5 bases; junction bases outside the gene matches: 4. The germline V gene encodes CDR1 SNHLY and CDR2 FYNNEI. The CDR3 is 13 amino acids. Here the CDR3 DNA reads TGTGCCAGCAGCGGGACAGGGCAGACTGAAGCTTTCTTT. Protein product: CASSGTGQTEAFF.

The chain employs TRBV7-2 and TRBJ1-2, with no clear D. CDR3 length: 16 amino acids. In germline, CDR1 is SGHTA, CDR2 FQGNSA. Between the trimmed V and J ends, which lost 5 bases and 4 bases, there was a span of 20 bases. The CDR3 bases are TGTGCCAGCAGCCCTTCGAGAGTATCGGGATTCTATGGCTACACCTTC. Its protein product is CASSPSRVSGFYGYTF.

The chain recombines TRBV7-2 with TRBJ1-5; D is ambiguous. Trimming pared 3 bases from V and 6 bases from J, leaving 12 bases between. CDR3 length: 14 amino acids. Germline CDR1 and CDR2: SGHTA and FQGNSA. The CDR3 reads CASSFYAPGQPQHF. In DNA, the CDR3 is TGTGCCAGCAGCTTCTACGCGCCCGGTCAGCCCCAGCATTTT.

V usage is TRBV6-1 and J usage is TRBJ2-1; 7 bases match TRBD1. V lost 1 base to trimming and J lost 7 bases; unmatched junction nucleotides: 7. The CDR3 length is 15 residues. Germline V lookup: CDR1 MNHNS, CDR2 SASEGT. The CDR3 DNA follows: TGTGCCAGCAGTGAAGAGATAGGGGGCTGGAATGAGCAGTTCTTC. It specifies CASSEEIGGWNEQFF.